The clone carrying this T cell receptor beta chain was detected only a few times. The antigen remains undetermined. This sample was included in a study of shared clonotypes between healthy human individuals. Study-level background: Donor ages ranged 18 to 49 years: a couple of women, a few men.

Within Nashville, Tennessee resided all donors, each a Caucasian adult. In germline, CDR1 is MDHEN, CDR2 SYDVKM. V gave up 5 bases and J gave up 1 base, with 14 bases separating them. This CDR3 is 15 amino acids long. TCRdb keeps only in-frame clones here, not all; method: immunoSEQ multiplex PCR. The table includes 1 million to 1.3 million clones, 75% to 80% detected once. Study-level results: Some clonotypes were shared by all four sorted-subset donors, while others were not shared. The non-shared ones had lower generation probabilities than the shared ones.

The chain recombines TRBV28 with TRBJ1-1; D call uncertain. The clonotype was recovered from a man aged 18 to 30 in good health. Some clones in this sample may be carry-over from other donors' samples. Input material: memory CD4+ T cells from PBMCs. Subset: CD45RA-negative fraction. The CDR3 nucleotides are TGTGCCAGCAGTCCCCTCCGAAGGGAGAACACTGAAGCTTTCTTT. This sequence encodes CASSPLRRENTEAFF.